This TCR beta chain appears in the sequencing data of a study of blood T cells in healthy people across ages. Total RNA, at least 5 micrograms per sample, came from PBMCs. The germline V and J ends were trimmed by 1 base and 3 bases, with 9 bases remaining between them. The CDR3 totals 14 residues. Germline CDR1 SGHRS, CDR2 YFSETQ. Sample-barcoded 5' priming and a J-beta primer mix drove a second PCR of about 6 to 12 cycles. TCRdb itself ran the 5' RACE reads through MiXCR, one entry per CDR3 protein. The data contain roughly 1,100,000 distinct CDR3 sequences, roughly a quarter of them seen just once; the ten biggest clones take up less than 0.75%. In this sample, this clonotype turned up a few times. The final CDR3 position lacks the conserved phenylalanine or tryptophan, pointing to a likely read error. This sample was shared with a second study, whose subject was T cells of mothers and their children.

This sequence joins TRBV5-1 and TRBJ2-3; the D is unclear. Sequencing input: blood. The sequence derives from a girl aged 2-10 years in good health. The CDR3 spells CASSLWADTDTQYL. For the CDR3, the DNA is TGCGCCAGCAGCTTGTGGGCAGATACAGATACGCAGTATCTT.